The 22 T cell receptor beta chains below were found in one sample sequenced in a study of long-term antiretroviral therapy in people with HIV. The run of the v3.0 immunoSEQ assay was at survey level. Some clones are missing from TCRdb's copy, which holds only in-frame ones; the method was immunoSEQ multiplex PCR. Here the sample spans under 15,000 clones, roughly 90% being singletons. The specimen was unsorted PBMCs, collected 6.2 years after starting antiretroviral therapy. Every receptor here comes from a man aged 35 to 55 with HIV.

The V call is TRBV4-3, the J call TRBJ2-2, with 12 positions matching TRBD2. Germline assignment: CDR1 LGHNA and CDR2 YSLEER. Trimming cost V 2 bases and J 8 bases; bases outside gene matches: 9. This CDR3 has 17 amino acids. The CDR3 region has the DNA TGCGCCAGCAGCCAACCGTCTAGCGGGAGGGCCGGAGGGGAGCTGTTTTTT. Translating gives CASSQPSSGRAGGELFF.

V usage is TRBV28 and J usage is TRBJ2-5; D not certain. The CDR3 runs to 13 residues. Trimming pared 2 bases from V and 2 bases from J, leaving 6 bases between. Germline loops: CDR1 MDHEN, CDR2 SYDVKM. CDR3 nucleotide sequence: TGTGCCAGCAGTTTAGGCGTACAAGAGACCCAGTACTTC. Residues: CASSLGVQETQYF.

Sample share makes this clone large (0.1 to 1%). The chain has TRBV7-2 and TRBJ2-1; no definite D call. Trimming stripped 2 bases from V and 6 bases from J, with 11 bases between. From germline, CDR1 is SGHTA and CDR2 FQGNSA. The CDR3 contains 14 residues. CDR3 sequence: CASSLTAPGNEQFF. The CDR3 DNA is TGTGCCAGCAGCTTAACAGCCCCGGGCAATGAGCAGTTCTTC.

V is TRBV19 and J is TRBJ2-7; D gene ambiguous. The V gene's germline CDR1 is LNHDA and CDR2 SQIVND (reference sequence). The CDR3 spans 11 residues. V shed 3 bases and J shed 7 bases, with 7 bases lying between them. Here the CDR3 reads CASSIGREQYF. The CDR3 coding sequence is TGTGCCAGTAGTATTGGACGTGAGCAGTACTTC.

This clone was detected once. This sequence joins TRBV5-5 and TRBJ2-7; D is unclear. V lost 3 bases to trimming and J lost 1 base, with 5 bases between them. Germline CDR1 and CDR2: SGHKS and YYEKEE (reference sequence). This CDR3 spans 12 amino acids. The CDR3 DNA reads TGTGCCAGCAGCTCGGCTTCCTACGAGCAGTACTTC. Residues: CASSSASYEQYF.

The chain uses TRBV7-9 and TRBJ1-2; the D is unclear. Between the trimmed V and J ends, which lost 1 base and 6 bases, there was a span of 12 bases. From germline, CDR1 is SEHNR and CDR2 FQNEAQ (reference sequence). CDR3 size: 14 residues. CDR3 in amino acids: CASSLGAARDGYTF. The CDR3 DNA is TGTGCCAGCAGCTTAGGGGCGGCGAGGGATGGCTACACCTTC. Complete variable domain (other parts from reference TRBV7-9 and TRBJ1-2): DTGVSQNPRHKITKRGQNVTFRCDPISEHNRLYWYRQTLGQGPEFLTYFQNEAQLEKSRLLSDRFSAERPKGSFSTLEIQRTEQGDSAMYLCASSLGAARDGYTFGSGTRLTVV.

In this sample, this clone turned up a few times. The chain employs TRBV27 and TRBJ2-5; TRBD1 aligns across 9 bases. Germline assignment: CDR1 MNHEY and CDR2 SMNVEV (reference sequence). The junction had 6 bases not matched to a gene; V was cut back by 2 bases and J by 2 bases. The CDR3 length is 16 residues. CDR3 DNA sequence: TGTGCCAGCAGTTTAAGGTGGGGACAGGGACAAGAGACCCAGTACTTC. This encodes CASSLRWGQGQETQYF.

The rearrangement joins TRBV7-2 to TRBJ1-5; possibly TRBD1 for D (5 bases). The germline V gene has CDR1 SGHTA and CDR2 FQGNSA. Trimming removed 4 bases at V and 7 bases at J, with 17 bases between. The CDR3 runs to 15 residues. Written as DNA, the CDR3 is TGTGCCAGCAGCTCAGGACGGGGGGGTTCCCAGCCCCAGCATTTT. The encoded protein is CASSSGRGGSQPQHF.

The chain employs TRBV6-5 and TRBJ2-7, with no clear D. The CDR3 length is 13 residues. The germline V gene encodes CDR1 MNHEY and CDR2 SVGAGI. The V gene lost 6 bases and the J gene lost 6 bases, with 15 bases spanning the gap. The CDR3 is CASSTRIPGEQYF. CDR3 coding DNA: TGTGCCAGCAGCACGAGGATTCCCGGCGAGCAGTACTTC.

The chain employs TRBV20-1 and TRBJ2-2; D is uncertain. Germline V gene data show CDR1 as DFQATT and CDR2 as SNEGSKA (reference sequence). With 7 bases removed from V and 5 bases from J, the gap between germline ends came to 8 bases. The CDR3 spans 11 residues. The CDR3 spells CSVRRTGELFF. The CDR3, as DNA: TGCAGTGTACGACGGACCGGGGAGCTGTTTTTT.

The chain recombines TRBV7-9 with TRBJ2-2, with TRBD1 identical over 8 bases. The CDR3 runs 15 residues. Per the germline V gene, CDR1 is SEHNR and CDR2 is FQNEAQ (reference sequence). V lost 5 bases, J lost 5 bases, and 7 bases stayed unmatched. The CDR3 here is CASSIQTGATGELFF. CDR3 nucleotides: TGTGCCAGCAGCATACAGACAGGGGCGACCGGGGAGCTGTTTTTT.

This chain joins TRBV6-5 and TRBJ2-7, with D possibly matching TRBD1 (6 bases). The CDR3 is made up of 15 amino acids. V was shortened by 8 bases and J by 5 bases, with 22 bases between the two germline ends. Germline assignment: CDR1 MNHEY and CDR2 SVGAGI. The DNA of the CDR3 is TGTGCCAGCGTTTCCTCTGGGGACACGAGGAACGAGCAGTACTTC. It translates to CASVSSGDTRNEQYF.

This rearrangement joins TRBV4-1 to TRBJ2-7; D may be TRBD2 (6 bases). The germline V and J ends were trimmed by 2 bases and 11 bases, with 16 bases remaining between them. Germline-derived CDR1 and CDR2 are MGHRA and YSYEKL. There are 13 residues in the CDR3. The CDR3 reads CASSQQVWDSEYF. DNA of the CDR3: TGCGCCAGCAGCCAACAGGTATGGGACTCCGAGTACTTC.

The genes are TRBV28 and TRBJ2-3; 10 bases line up with TRBD2. Losses at the gene ends were 4 bases for V and 3 bases for J; bases not matched to a gene: 4. Germline V gene data show CDR1 as MDHEN and CDR2 as SYDVKM. This CDR3 has 15 residues. The CDR3 loop is CASSWTSGGTDTQYF. The CDR3 DNA sequence: TGTGCCAGCAGTTGGACTAGCGGAGGGACAGATACGCAGTATTTT.

The chain has TRBV6-1 and TRBJ1-5; D is uncertain. V shed 2 bases and J shed 2 bases, with 10 bases lying between them. Germline CDR1 reads MNHNS; CDR2 reads SASEGT. CDR3 length equals 15 residues. CDR3 loop: CASSEMVGGNQPQHF. CDR3 in DNA: TGTGCCAGCAGTGAAATGGTGGGAGGCAATCAGCCCCAGCATTTT.

This rearrangement joins TRBV6-5 to TRBJ1-5; the D gene is possibly TRBD1 (5 bases). V lost 6 bases, J lost 3 bases, and 9 bases lay in between. The germline V gene encodes CDR1 MNHEY and CDR2 SVGAGI. The CDR3 runs to 13 residues. Here the CDR3 reads CASSGQVNQPQHF. CDR3 sequence (DNA): TGTGCCAGCAGCGGACAAGTCAATCAGCCCCAGCATTTT.

The chain recombines TRBV5-6 with TRBJ2-5; TRBD2 is a possible D gene (6 bases). The CDR3 is 16 amino acids. Germline CDR1 and CDR2: SGHDT and YYEEEE. V was trimmed by 4 bases and J by 1 base, leaving 17 bases between them. The CDR3 DNA sequence: TGTGCCAGCAGCCCGAGGTGGGGAGGTACCCAAGAGACCCAGTACTTC. It is translated as CASSPRWGGTQETQYF.

This chain links TRBV28 with TRBJ1-5; 7 positions match TRBD1. The CDR3 has 15 residues. The germline CDR1 and CDR2 sequences are MDHEN and SYDVKM. The V and J ends lost 2 bases and 2 bases, in that order; junction bases with no gene match: 3. The CDR3 region has the DNA TGTGCCAGCAGTTTACACAGGGGAGGCAATCAGCCCCAGCATTTT. This sequence encodes CASSLHRGGNQPQHF.

Written as DNA, the CDR3 is TGCGCCAGCAGCTCACAGGGGGGCAATCAGCCCCAGCATTTT. Its protein product is CASSSQGGNQPQHF. This chain uses TRBV5-1 with TRBJ1-5, with TRBD1 matching over 8 bases. This CDR3 has 14 amino acids. The V gene end was trimmed by 3 bases and the J gene end by 2 bases; junction bases not matched to a gene: 1. Germline CDR1 SGHRS, CDR2 YFSETQ.

V is TRBV6-1 and J is TRBJ1-1, with D uncertain. The CDR3 runs to 11 residues. Germline loops: CDR1 MNHNS, CDR2 SASEGT. Trimming shortened V by 7 bases and J by 1 base, and 4 bases separated the two germline ends. The DNA for the CDR3 is TGTGCCAGCACAGGGAACACTGAAGCTTTCTTT. Translation: CASTGNTEAFF.

J is TRBJ1-1 and V is TRBV19, with TRBD1 matching 11 bases. This CDR3 has 19 residues. Unmatched junction bases numbered 14, after V lost 5 bases and J lost 0 bases. Germline V lookup: CDR1 LNHDA, CDR2 SQIVND (reference sequence). DNA for the CDR3: TGTGCCAGTAGTCCCTCGGCGGGACAGGGGGGCAAAATGAACACTGAAGCTTTCTTT. The encoded protein is CASSPSAGQGGKMNTEAFF. Full variable domain (rest looked up from reference TRBV19 and TRBJ1-1): DGGITQSPKYLFRKEGQNVTLSCEQNLNHDAMYWYRQDPGQGLRLIYYSQIVNDFQKGDIAEGYSVSREKKESFPLTVTSAQKNPTAFYLCASSPSAGQGGKMNTEAFFGQGTRLTVV.

The chain employs TRBV5-1 and TRBJ2-3; D is unclear. With 0 bases removed from V and 3 bases from J, the gap between germline ends came to 8 bases. Germline V gene sequence: CDR1 SGHRS, CDR2 YFSETQ. The CDR3 is 14 residues long. In DNA form, the CDR3 reads TGCGCCAGCAGCTTGGGTTGGGGAACAGATACGCAGTATTTT. It codes for CASSLGWGTDTQYF.